The clone carrying this T cell receptor beta chain was recorded at least ten times. TCRdb reprocessed the 5' RACE reads via MiXCR and lists one record per CDR3 protein. The sample contains about 63,000 distinct CDR3 sequences, roughly 7.3% of which appear only once. This entry comes from a study of T cells after yellow fever vaccination. CDR1 SGHTA and CDR2 FQGTGA come from the germline V gene. V was clipped by 5 bases and J by 5 bases; unmatched bases: 5. This CDR3 spans 16 amino acids. The chain is built from TRBV7-3 and TRBJ2-3; 15 bases line up with TRBD2. The receptor comes from a man under 40 who received the YFV17D yellow fever vaccine. Sequencing used CD8+ T cells sorted from PBMCs, obtained 15 days after the yellow fever booster vaccination. The CDR3 nucleotides read TGTGCCAGCAGCCCGGGACTAGCGGGAGGAATAGATACGCAGTATTTT. Protein sequence: CASSPGLAGGIDTQYF.